The 17 T cell receptor beta chains in this list originate from one sample, sequenced in a study of response to subunit inactivated influenza vaccine. TCRdb recomputed calls from the RT-PCR reads with MiXCR, one row per CDR3 protein. Of about 480,000 distinct CDR3 sequences listed, about 10% are singletons. The sequencing here drew on PBMCs from blood, taken 45 days after vaccination. The receptors originated from a man aged 45 to 65 who received an inactivated influenza vaccine.

This clonotype was seen a handful of times. The rearrangement joins TRBV10-3 to TRBJ1-2; no definite D call. In germline, CDR1 is ENHRY, CDR2 SYGVKD. This CDR3 contains 16 residues. V shed 4 bases and J shed 3 bases, with 18 bases lying between them. In nucleotides, the CDR3 is TGTGCCATCAGTGGAGTACGGCAGGCCTCCGACTATGGCTACACCTTC. This gives the protein CAISGVRQASDYGYTF.

This clonotype was observed a handful of times. The chain uses TRBV11-1 and TRBJ2-2; tentative D call: TRBD1 (6 bases). Trimming pared 6 bases from V and 0 bases from J, leaving 17 bases between. The CDR3 has 17 residues. Germline V gene lookup returns CDR1 SGHAT and CDR2 FQDESV (reference sequence). The chain's CDR3 is CASRKGDWDTNTGELFF. CDR3 DNA: TGTGCCAGCAGAAAAGGGGATTGGGACACGAACACCGGGGAGCTGTTTTTT.

The table lists this clonotype with a few counts. The V gene is TRBV29-1, the J gene TRBJ2-1, with TRBD2 matching over 10 bases. The ends lost 6 bases at V and 5 bases at J; junction bases unmatched: 7. Germline V CDR1 and CDR2: SQVTM, ANQGSEA. This CDR3 is 14 amino acids long. The CDR3 is CSVALAGPNNEQFF. DNA of the CDR3: TGCAGCGTCGCACTAGCGGGACCAAACAATGAGCAGTTCTTC.

This clonotype was observed a handful of times. This chain connects TRBV5-1 to TRBJ2-5; 7 nucleotides match TRBD1. CDR3 length equals 16 residues. Losses at the gene ends were 2 bases for V and 2 bases for J; bases not matched to a gene: 9. The germline gives CDR1 SGHRS, CDR2 YFSETQ. The CDR3 region is CASSFYRGAPQETQYF. The CDR3 region has the DNA TGCGCCAGCAGCTTCTACAGGGGCGCCCCACAAGAGACCCAGTACTTC. The complete variable domain, with remaining parts taken from reference TRBV5-1 and TRBJ2-5, reads KAGVTQTPRYLIKTRGQQVTLSCSPISGHRSVSWYQQTPGQGLQFLFEYFSETQRNKGNFPGRFSGRQFSNSRSEMNVSTLELGDSALYLCASSFYRGAPQETQYFGPGTRLLVL.

This clonotype has ten or more counts. This chain joins TRBV20-1 and TRBJ1-2; TRBD1 might be the D (6 bases). Trimming shortened V by 6 bases and J by 5 bases, and 16 bases separated the two germline ends. The germline V gene encodes CDR1 DFQATT and CDR2 SNEGSKA (reference sequence). The CDR3 sequence is 13 residues long. CDR3 loop: CSAGGGFVYGYTF. For the CDR3, the DNA is TGCAGTGCAGGAGGGGGTTTTGTATATGGCTACACCTTC.

The rearrangement joins TRBV7-2 to TRBJ2-1; TRBD2 matches at 7 bases. The V gene end was trimmed by 0 bases and the J gene end by 3 bases; junction bases not matched to a gene: 8. The CDR3 loop spans 17 amino acids. In germline, CDR1 is SGHTA, CDR2 FQGNSA. The CDR3 spells CASSLARASGVYNEQFF. The CDR3 region has the DNA TGTGCCAGCAGCTTAGCGCGTGCTAGCGGAGTCTACAATGAGCAGTTCTTC.

V is TRBV12-3 or TRBV12-4 and J is TRBJ1-2; unclear D gene. Trimming stripped 2 bases from V and 0 bases from J, with 10 bases between. The CDR3 extends over 15 amino acids. Here the CDR3 reads CASSLLERPNYGYTF. The CDR3 coding sequence is TGTGCCAGCAGTTTATTGGAAAGACCTAACTATGGCTACACCTTC.

This clonotype was recorded a few times. This sequence joins TRBV2 and TRBJ2-2; 8 bases agree with TRBD2. After removal of 2 bases from V and 4 bases from J, the junction contained 3 bases not matched to a gene. There are 15 residues in the CDR3. CDR1 is SNHLY and CDR2 is FYNNEI in the germline V gene. Written as DNA, the CDR3 is TGTGCCAGCAGTGAAATGGGACTAGTCACCGGGGAGCTGTTTTTT. Translating gives CASSEMGLVTGELFF.

This clonotype was observed many times. The junction does not match germline at one end; this may be a read error. CDR3 region: CASSQVKGGGETQYF. Written as DNA, the CDR3 is TGTGCCAGCAGTCAAGTCAAGGGAGGGGGGGAGACCCAGTACTTC. The chain links TRBV3-1 to TRBJ2-5, with D possibly matching TRBD2 (7 bases). From germline, CDR1 is LGHDT and CDR2 YNNKEL (reference sequence). This CDR3 comprises 15 residues.

This clonotype occurred many times. V gene TRBV18 combines with J gene TRBJ2-7; TRBD2 matches at 14 bases. The CDR3 consists of 17 residues. The ends lost 5 bases at V and 3 bases at J; junction bases unmatched: 9. Per germline, CDR1 KGHSH and CDR2 LQKENI. In DNA form, the CDR3 reads TGTGCCAGCTCAGGTCTGCTCGGGACTAGCGGGAGCTACGAGCAGTACTTC. Protein sequence: CASSGLLGTSGSYEQYF.

This clonotype was seen repeatedly, ten times or more. The CDR3 DNA is TGCAGCGTCGTACAGGGTGTGCAGTTCTTC. Amino acid sequence: CSVVQGVQFF. The chain uses TRBV29-1 and TRBJ2-1; a possible D gene is TRBD1 (6 bases). The V end was cut by 6 bases, the J end by 12 bases, with 12 bases between. This CDR3 is built from 10 residues. From germline, CDR1 is SQVTM and CDR2 ANQGSEA.

The chain couples TRBV20-1 to TRBJ2-3, with D perhaps being TRBD1 or TRBD2 (6 bases each). CDR1 DFQATT and CDR2 SNEGSKA come from the germline V gene (reference sequence). With 3 bases removed from V and 0 bases from J, the gap between germline ends came to 10 bases. The CDR3 has 14 residues. CDR3 protein: CSARIGGSTDTQYF. DNA of the CDR3: TGCAGTGCTAGGATAGGGGGGAGCACAGATACGCAGTATTTT.

At least ten counts were recorded for this clonotype. This sequence joins TRBV11-2 and TRBJ2-7; 9 bases fit TRBD1. V was clipped by 6 bases and J by 7 bases; unmatched bases: 13. The CDR3 contains 15 residues. Germline CDR1 and CDR2: SGHAT and FQNNGV. CDR3 DNA sequence: TGTGCCAGCAGACCTACCGGGACAGGGCTTTGGGAGCAGTACTTC. It translates to CASRPTGTGLWEQYF.

This clonotype was seen a handful of times. This chain joins TRBV7-9 and TRBJ2-5, with 7 bases aligning to TRBD1. Germline trimming cut 7 bases from V and 1 base from J; bases unmatched to any gene: 12. Per the germline V gene, CDR1 is SEHNR and CDR2 is FQNEAQ (reference sequence). The CDR3 extends over 16 amino acids. CDR3 nucleotide sequence: TGTGCCAGCACCTCTATACCCAGGGACAGCCAAGAGACCCAGTACTTC. Translated, it gives CASTSIPRDSQETQYF.

V is TRBV3-1 and J is TRBJ1-6, with 9 bases aligning to TRBD1. This CDR3 is built from 13 residues. The germline CDR1 and CDR2 sequences are LGHDT and YNNKEL (reference sequence). The V and J ends lost 2 bases and 16 bases, in that order; junction bases with no gene match: 6. CDR3 sequence reads: CASSQRGDRALHF. The DNA of the CDR3 is TGTGCCAGCAGCCAACGCGGGGACAGGGCTCTCCACTTT.

This clonotype has ten or more counts. V usage is TRBV3-1 and J usage is TRBJ2-7; D remains unclear. V shed 2 bases and J shed 3 bases, with 5 bases lying between them. Germline CDR1 LGHDT, CDR2 YNNKEL (reference sequence). The CDR3 is made up of 12 amino acids. CDR3 in amino acids: CASSQRGYEQYF. CDR3 nucleotide sequence: TGTGCCAGCAGCCAACGAGGCTACGAGCAGTACTTC.

This clonotype was counted a few times. The chain carries TRBV25-1 and TRBJ2-7; D might be TRBD1 or TRBD2, each matching 5 bases. This CDR3 comprises 13 residues. Germline V gives CDR1 MGHDK, CDR2 SYGVNS. Deletions cut 4 bases from V and 2 bases from J, with 9 bases between. CDR3 protein: CASSVRDPYEQYF. The CDR3 DNA follows: TGTGCCAGCAGTGTCAGGGACCCCTACGAGCAGTACTTC.